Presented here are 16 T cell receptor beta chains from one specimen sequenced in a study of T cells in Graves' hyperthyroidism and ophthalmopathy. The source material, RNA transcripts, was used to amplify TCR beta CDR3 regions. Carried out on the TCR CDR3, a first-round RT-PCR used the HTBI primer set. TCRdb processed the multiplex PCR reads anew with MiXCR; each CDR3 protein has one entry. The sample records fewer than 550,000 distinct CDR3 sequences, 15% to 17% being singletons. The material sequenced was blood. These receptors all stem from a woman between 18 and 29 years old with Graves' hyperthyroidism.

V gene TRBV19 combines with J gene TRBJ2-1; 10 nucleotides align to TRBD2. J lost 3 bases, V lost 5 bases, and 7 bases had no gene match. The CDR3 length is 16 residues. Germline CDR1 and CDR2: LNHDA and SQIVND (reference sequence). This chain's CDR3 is CASSPSGRTVYNEQFF. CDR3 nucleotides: TGTGCCAGTAGTCCTAGCGGGAGAACCGTCTACAATGAGCAGTTCTTC.

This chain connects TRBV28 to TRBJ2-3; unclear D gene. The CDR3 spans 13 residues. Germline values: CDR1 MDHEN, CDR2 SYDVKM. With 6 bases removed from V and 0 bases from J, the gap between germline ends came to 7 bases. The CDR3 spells CASRDSSTDTQYF. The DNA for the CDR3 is TGTGCCAGCAGAGATTCTAGCACAGATACGCAGTATTTT.

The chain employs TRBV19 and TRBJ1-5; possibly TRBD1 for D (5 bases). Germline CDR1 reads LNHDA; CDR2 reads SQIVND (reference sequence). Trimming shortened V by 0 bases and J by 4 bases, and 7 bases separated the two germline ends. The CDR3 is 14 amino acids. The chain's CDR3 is CASSIDRVNQPQHF. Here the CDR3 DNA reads TGTGCCAGTAGTATAGACAGGGTGAATCAGCCCCAGCATTTT.

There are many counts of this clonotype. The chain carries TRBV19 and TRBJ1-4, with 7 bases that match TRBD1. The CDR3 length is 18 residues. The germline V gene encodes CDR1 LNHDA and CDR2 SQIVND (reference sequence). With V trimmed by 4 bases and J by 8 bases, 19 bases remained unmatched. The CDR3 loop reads CASSTTRDRISQGEKLFF. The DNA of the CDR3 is TGTGCCAGTAGTACGACGCGGGACAGAATAAGCCAAGGGGAAAAACTGTTTTTT.

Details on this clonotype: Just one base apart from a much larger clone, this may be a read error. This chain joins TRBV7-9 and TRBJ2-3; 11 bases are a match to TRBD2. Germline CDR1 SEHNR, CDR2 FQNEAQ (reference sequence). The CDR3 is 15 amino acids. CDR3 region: CTSPYDGSGGATQYF. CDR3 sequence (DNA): TGTACCAGCCCCTACGACGGTAGCGGGGGGGCTACGCAGTATTTT.

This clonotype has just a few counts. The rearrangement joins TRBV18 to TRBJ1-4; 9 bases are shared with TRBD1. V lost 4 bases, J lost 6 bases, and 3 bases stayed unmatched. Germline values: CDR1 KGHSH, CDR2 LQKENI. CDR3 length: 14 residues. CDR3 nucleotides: TGTGCCAGCTCACTCCGGGACAGGGATGAAAAACTGTTTTTT. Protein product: CASSLRDRDEKLFF.

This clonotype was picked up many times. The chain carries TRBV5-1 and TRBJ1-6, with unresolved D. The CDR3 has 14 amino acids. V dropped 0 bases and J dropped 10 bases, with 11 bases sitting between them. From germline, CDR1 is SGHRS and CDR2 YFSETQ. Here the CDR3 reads CASSLVGRGSPLHF. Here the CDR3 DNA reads TGCGCCAGCAGCTTGGTTGGGAGAGGATCACCCCTCCACTTT.

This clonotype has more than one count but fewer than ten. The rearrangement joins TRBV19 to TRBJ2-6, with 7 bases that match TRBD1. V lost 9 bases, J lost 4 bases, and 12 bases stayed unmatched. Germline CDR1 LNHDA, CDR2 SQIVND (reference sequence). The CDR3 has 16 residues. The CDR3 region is CASLQGNVMGANVLTF. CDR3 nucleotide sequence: TGTGCCAGCCTACAGGGGAACGTGATGGGGGCCAACGTCCTGACTTTC.

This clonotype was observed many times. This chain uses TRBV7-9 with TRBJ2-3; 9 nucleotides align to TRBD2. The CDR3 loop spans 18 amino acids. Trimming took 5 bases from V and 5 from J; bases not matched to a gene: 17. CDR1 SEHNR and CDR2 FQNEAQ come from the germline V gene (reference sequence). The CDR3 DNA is TGTGCCAGCAGCCCCCCGAGGGGTGAGCGGGAGGTCGGAGATACGCAGTATTTT. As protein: CASSPPRGEREVGDTQYF.

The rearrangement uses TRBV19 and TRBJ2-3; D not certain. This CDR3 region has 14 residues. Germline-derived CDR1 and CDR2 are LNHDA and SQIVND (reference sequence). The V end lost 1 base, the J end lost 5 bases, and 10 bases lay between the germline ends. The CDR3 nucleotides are TGTGCCAGTAGTATAGGTTTTGGCGGAGATACGCAGTATTTT. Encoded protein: CASSIGFGGDTQYF.

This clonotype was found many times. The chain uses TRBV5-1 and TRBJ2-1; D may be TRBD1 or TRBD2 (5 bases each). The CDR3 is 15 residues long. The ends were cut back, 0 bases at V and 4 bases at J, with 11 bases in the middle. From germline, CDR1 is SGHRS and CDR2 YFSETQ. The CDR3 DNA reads TGCGCCAGCAGCTTGGGGGGGAGTTATTACAATGAGCAGTTCTTC. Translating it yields CASSLGGSYYNEQFF. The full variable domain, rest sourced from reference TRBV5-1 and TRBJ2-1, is KAGVTQTPRYLIKTRGQQVTLSCSPISGHRSVSWYQQTPGQGLQFLFEYFSETQRNKGNFPGRFSGRQFSNSRSEMNVSTLELGDSALYLCASSLGGSYYNEQFFGPGTRLTVL.

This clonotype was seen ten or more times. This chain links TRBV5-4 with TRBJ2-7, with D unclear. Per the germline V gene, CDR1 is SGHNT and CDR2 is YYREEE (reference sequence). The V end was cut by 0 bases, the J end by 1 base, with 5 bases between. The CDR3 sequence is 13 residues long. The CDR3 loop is CASSLGESYEQYF. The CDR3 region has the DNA TGTGCCAGCAGCTTGGGAGAATCCTACGAGCAGTACTTC.

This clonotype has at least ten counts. The CDR3 loop reads CASTTPVSGNTIYF. DNA of the CDR3: TGTGCCAGCACAACGCCAGTCTCTGGAAACACCATATATTTT. The chain uses TRBV6-1 and TRBJ1-3; no firm D call. Germline assignment: CDR1 MNHNS and CDR2 SASEGT. The length of the CDR3 is 14 residues. V was trimmed by 7 bases and J by 0 bases, leaving 10 bases between them.

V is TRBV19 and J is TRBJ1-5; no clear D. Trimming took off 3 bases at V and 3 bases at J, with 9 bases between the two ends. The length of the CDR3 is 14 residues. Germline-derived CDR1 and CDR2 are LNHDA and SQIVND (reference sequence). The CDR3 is CASSIASYNQPQHF. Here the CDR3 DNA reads TGTGCCAGTAGTATCGCCAGCTACAATCAGCCCCAGCATTTT.

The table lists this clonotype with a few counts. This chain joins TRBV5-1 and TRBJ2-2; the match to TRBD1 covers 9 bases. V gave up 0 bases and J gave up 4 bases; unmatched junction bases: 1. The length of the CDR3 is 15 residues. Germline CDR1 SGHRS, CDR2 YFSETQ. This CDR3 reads CASSLGDRVTGELFF. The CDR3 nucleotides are TGCGCCAGCAGCTTGGGGGACAGGGTCACCGGGGAGCTGTTTTTT.

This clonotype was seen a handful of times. The CDR3 is CASSLEGARYEQYF. In DNA, the CDR3 is TGTGCCAGCAGCTTAGAAGGGGCACGCTACGAGCAGTACTTC. The chain is built from TRBV7-8 and TRBJ2-7, with D possibly matching TRBD1 (5 bases). The CDR3 is made up of 14 amino acids. CDR1 and CDR2 from the germline V gene are SGHVS and FQNEAQ. V was shortened by 1 base and J by 3 bases, with 10 bases between the two germline ends. The full variable domain, its missing parts supplied by reference TRBV7-8 and TRBJ2-7, is GAGVSQSPRYKVAKRGQDVALRCDPISGHVSLFWYQQALGQGPEFLTYFQNEAQLDKSGLPSDRFFAERPEGSVSTLKIQRTQQEDSAVYLCASSLEGARYEQYFGPGTRLTVT.